This T cell receptor (beta chain) stems from a study of cytomegalovirus exposure and HLA in healthy donors. Points from the study as a whole: Investigators reported 150 to 200 TCR beta chains as tied to cytomegalovirus. The classifier was said to identify cytomegalovirus status with high specificity and sensitivity.

Using immunoSEQ multiplex PCR, the repertoire was profiled, and TCRdb retains in-frame clones only, with some absent. The sample consists of fewer than 70,000 clones, over 75% of them appearing once. Of note for this clone: Its antigen is unidentified.

Trimming pared 2 bases from V and 4 bases from J, leaving 11 bases between. The V gene's germline CDR1 is MDHEN and CDR2 SYDVKM. The CDR3 is made up of 14 amino acids. The sequence came from a man between 18 and 35 years old in good health and CMV-seronegative. V gene TRBV28 combines with J gene TRBJ1-1; no firm D call. Sequenced material: PBMCs. CDR3 nucleotides: TGTGCCAGCAGTTTACCGAGACCGGGCACTGAAGCTTTCTTT. Translated: CASSLPRPGTEAFF.